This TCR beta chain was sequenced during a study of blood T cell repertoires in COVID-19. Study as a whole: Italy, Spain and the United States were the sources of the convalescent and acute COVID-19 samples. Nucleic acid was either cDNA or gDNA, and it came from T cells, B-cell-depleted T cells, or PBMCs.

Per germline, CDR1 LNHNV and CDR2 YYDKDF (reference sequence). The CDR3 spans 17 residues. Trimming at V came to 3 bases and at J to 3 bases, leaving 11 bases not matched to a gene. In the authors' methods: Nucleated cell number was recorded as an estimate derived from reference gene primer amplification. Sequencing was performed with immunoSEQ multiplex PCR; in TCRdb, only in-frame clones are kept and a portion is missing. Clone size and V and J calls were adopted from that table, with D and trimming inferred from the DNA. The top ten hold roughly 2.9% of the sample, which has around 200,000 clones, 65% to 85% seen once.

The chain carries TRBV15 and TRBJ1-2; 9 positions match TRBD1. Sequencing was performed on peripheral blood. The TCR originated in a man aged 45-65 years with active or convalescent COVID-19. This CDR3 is CATSSELQGARYYGYTF. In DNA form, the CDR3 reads TGTGCCACCAGCAGTGAGTTACAGGGGGCGCGGTACTATGGCTACACCTTC.